Listed below are T cell receptor beta chains from one sample, sequenced in a study of regulatory T cells in long-lasting Graves disease. MiXCR, run by TCRdb on the multiplex PCR reads, gives a single entry per CDR3 protein. The table records a few hundred thousand distinct CDR3 sequences, approximately 15% of them present only once. These data are also associated with another study on T cells in Graves' hyperthyroidism and ophthalmopathy.

This sample comprised peripheral blood mononuclear cells (PBMCs), obtained at new diagnosis, from a patient treated with antithyroid drugs. These receptors originate from a woman in her 50s with Graves disease. Each CDR3 is given with its conserved first and last residue. A D gene is named only where the DNA matches it firmly. Clone size is shown for a subset of rows, as once, few, many or a class of expanded clone.

v_gene	d_gene	abundance	j_gene	CDR3nt	CDR3aa
TRBV5-5	NA	many	TRBJ2-3	TGTGCCAGCAGCTTAGAATTCTCCGGGAGCACAGATACGCAGTATTTT	CASSLEFSGSTDTQYF
TRBV12-3/TRBV12-4	NA	many	TRBJ1-1	TGTGCCAGCAGCATAACAGGGTACACTGAAGCTTTCTTT	CASSITGYTEAFF
TRBV30	NA	many	TRBJ1-5	TGTGCCTGGAGTGGGAAAAATACCGGCAATCAGCCCCAGCATTTT	CAWSGKNTGNQPQHF
TRBV12-3/TRBV12-4	NA	many	TRBJ1-2	TGTGCCAGCAGATCTCCCGGGGCAGAGGGCTACACCTTC	CASRSPGAEGYTF
TRBV28	TRBD1	NA	TRBJ2-1	TGTGCCAGCAGTTCCCCGGGACAGGGAGCCTACAATGAGCAGTTCTTC	CASSSPGQGAYNEQFF
TRBV5-1	TRBD2	many	TRBJ2-1	TGCGCCAGCAGCGCCGGACTAGCGGAATACAATGAGCAGTTCTTC	CASSAGLAEYNEQFF
TRBV5-4	NA	NA	TRBJ2-2	TGTGCCAGCAGCTTGGTTTCTAGTCCGGGGGAGCTGTTTTTT	CASSLVSSPGELFF
TRBV5-1	TRBD2	NA	TRBJ2-1	TGCGCCAGCAGCTTGCCCACGACGACTAGCGGGAGTGACGGGTACAATGAGCAGTTCTTC	CASSLPTTTSGSDGYNEQFF
TRBV27	NA	many	TRBJ2-1	TGTGCCAGCAGTTTATCCGGCGGGGTCTACAATGAGCAGTTCTTC	CASSLSGGVYNEQFF
TRBV19	NA	few	TRBJ1-6	TGTGCCAGTAGTACTCCCGGGACGGCGAAGGCTTCACCCCTCCACTTT	CASSTPGTAKASPLHF
TRBV10-3	NA	many	TRBJ1-1	TGTGCCACCCATCACCCCGGGGACACTGAAGCTTTCTTT	CATHHPGDTEAFF
TRBV19	TRBD1	few	TRBJ1-1	TGTGCCAGTAGCACAGGGGCGACTGAAGCTTTCTTT	CASSTGATEAFF
TRBV28	TRBD2	NA	TRBJ2-5	TGTGCCAGCAGTTTGTATTGGGCGGGAGGGCCCCGAGAGACCCAGTACTTC	CASSLYWAGGPRETQYF
TRBV13	NA	many	TRBJ1-5	TGTGCCAGCAGCTTCGGCGATCAGCCCCAGCATTTT	CASSFGDQPQHF
TRBV10-2	NA	many	TRBJ2-1	TGCGCCAGCAGTGAGAATACAGTCAATGAGCAGTTCTTC	CASSENTVNEQFF
TRBV7-9	TRBD2	NA	TRBJ2-2	TGTGCCAGCAGCTTACGTTTTCCTAGCGGGAGGTCCACCGGGGAGCTGTTTTTT	CASSLRFPSGRSTGELFF
TRBV28	TRBD1	many	TRBJ2-7	TGTGCCAGCAGTTTAAGACAGGGTTCGAGTGAGCAGTACTTC	CASSLRQGSSEQYF
TRBV19	NA	NA	TRBJ2-2	TGTGCCAGCAGTGGAATCTACGGCGGGGAGCTGTTTTTT	CASSGIYGGELFF
TRBV25-1	NA	NA	TRBJ2-7	TGTGCCAGCAGTGAAAGGGGACACCTCTACGAGCAGTACTTC	CASSERGHLYEQYF
TRBV2	NA	many	TRBJ2-1	TGTGCCAGCACCGCGGACAGTTACTCCTACAATGAGCAGTTCTTC	CASTADSYSYNEQFF
TRBV30	NA	many	TRBJ2-2	TGTGCCTGGAGATTGGGGACTTACGGGGAGCTGTTTTTT	CAWRLGTYGELFF
TRBV12-5	NA	few	TRBJ2-3	TGTGCTAGTGGTTTAGGCTCTAGCACAGATACGCAGTATTTT	CASGLGSSTDTQYF